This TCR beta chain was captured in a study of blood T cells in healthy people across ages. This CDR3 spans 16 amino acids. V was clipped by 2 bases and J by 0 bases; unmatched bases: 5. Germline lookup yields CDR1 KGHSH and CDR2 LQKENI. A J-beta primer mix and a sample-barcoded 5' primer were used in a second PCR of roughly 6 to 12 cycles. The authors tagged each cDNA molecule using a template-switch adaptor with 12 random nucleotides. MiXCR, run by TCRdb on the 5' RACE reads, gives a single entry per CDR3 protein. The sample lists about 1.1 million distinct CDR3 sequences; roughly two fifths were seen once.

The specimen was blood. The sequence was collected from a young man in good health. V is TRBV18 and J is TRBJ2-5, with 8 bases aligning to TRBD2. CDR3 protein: CASSPEGAGDQETQYF. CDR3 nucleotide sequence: TGTGCCAGCTCACCAGAGGGAGCGGGGGACCAAGAGACCCAGTACTTC.